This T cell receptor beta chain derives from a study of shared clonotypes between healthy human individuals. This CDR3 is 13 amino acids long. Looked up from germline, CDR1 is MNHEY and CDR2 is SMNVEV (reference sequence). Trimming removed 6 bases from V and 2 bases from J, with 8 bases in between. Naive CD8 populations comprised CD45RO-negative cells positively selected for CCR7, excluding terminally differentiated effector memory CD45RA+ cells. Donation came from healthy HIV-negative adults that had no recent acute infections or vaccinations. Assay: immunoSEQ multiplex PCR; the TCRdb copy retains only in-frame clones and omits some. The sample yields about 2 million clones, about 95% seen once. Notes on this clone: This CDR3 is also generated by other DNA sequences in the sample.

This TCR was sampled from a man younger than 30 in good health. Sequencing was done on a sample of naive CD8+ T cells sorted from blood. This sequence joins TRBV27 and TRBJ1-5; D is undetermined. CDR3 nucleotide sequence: TGTGCCAGCAGCGGTGGGGGCAATCAGCCCCAGCATTTT. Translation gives CASSGGGNQPQHF.